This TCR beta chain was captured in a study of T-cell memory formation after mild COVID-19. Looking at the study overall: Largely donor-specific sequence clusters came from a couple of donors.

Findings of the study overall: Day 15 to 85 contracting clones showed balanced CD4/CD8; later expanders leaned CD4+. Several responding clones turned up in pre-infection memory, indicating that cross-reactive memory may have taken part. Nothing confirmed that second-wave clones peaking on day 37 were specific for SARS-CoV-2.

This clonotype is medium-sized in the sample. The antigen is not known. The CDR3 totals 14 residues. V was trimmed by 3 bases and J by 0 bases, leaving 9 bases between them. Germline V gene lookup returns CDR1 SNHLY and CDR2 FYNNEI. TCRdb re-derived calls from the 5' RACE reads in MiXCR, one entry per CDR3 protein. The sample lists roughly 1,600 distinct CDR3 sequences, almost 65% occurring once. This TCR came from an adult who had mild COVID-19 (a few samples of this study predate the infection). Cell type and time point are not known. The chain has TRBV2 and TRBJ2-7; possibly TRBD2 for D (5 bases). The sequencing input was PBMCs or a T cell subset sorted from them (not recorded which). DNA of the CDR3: TGTGCCAGCAGTGATGAGGGCAGCTCCTACGAGCAGTACTTC. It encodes CASSDEGSSYEQYF.